These 12 T cell receptor beta chains share one sample of origin, sequenced in a study of blood T cells in healthy people across ages. Then a second PCR, running roughly 7 to 11 cycles, was carried out with a sample-barcoded 5' primer and a J-beta primer mix. TCRdb reprocessed the 5' RACE reads via MiXCR and lists one record per CDR3 protein. This table has 1,500,000 or so distinct CDR3 sequences, 40% to 45% appearing once. The specimen was blood. The source is a woman aged 18-29 years in good health.

The V gene is TRBV9, the J gene TRBJ2-3, with 12 bases matching TRBD2. CDR1 and CDR2 (germline): SGDLS, YYNGEE. The CDR3 length is 19 residues. Trimming cost V 4 bases and J 0 bases; bases outside gene matches: 12. The CDR3 bases are TGTGCCAGCAGCCCCCGCGGACTAGCGGGGACTAGTAGCACAGATACGCAGTATTTT. Its protein is CASSPRGLAGTSSTDTQYF.

The rearrangement joins TRBV20-1 to TRBJ1-1, with D possibly being TRBD1 (6 bases). V gave up 0 bases and J gave up 1 base, with 12 bases separating them. In germline, CDR1 is DFQATT, CDR2 SNEGSKA (reference sequence). The CDR3 has 15 residues. The CDR3 protein is CSARDQGLGNTEAFF. CDR3 DNA: TGCAGTGCTAGAGATCAGGGGCTCGGGAACACTGAAGCTTTCTTT.

The chain uses TRBV2 and TRBJ2-5, with D maybe TRBD2 (7 bases). This CDR3 is 14 amino acids long. V was pared by 1 base and J by 5 bases, with 11 bases between. Germline V gene sequence: CDR1 SNHLY, CDR2 FYNNEI. The CDR3 DNA is TGTGCCAGCAGTGAAGAGGGGGGGCAGGAGACCCAGTACTTC. Its protein is CASSEEGGQETQYF.

This chain uses TRBV12-3 or TRBV12-4 with TRBJ2-5; no reliable D call. V was pared by 3 bases and J by 0 bases, with 14 bases between. The CDR3 is 16 residues long. CDR3 nucleotide sequence: TGTGCCAGCAGTTTCGGGCAGCTATTGTACCAAGAGACCCAGTACTTC. It codes for CASSFGQLLYQETQYF.

Turning to this clonotype: A read error may produce the germline difference seen at one junction end. The V call is TRBV12-3 or TRBV12-4, the J call TRBJ1-1, with D possibly matching TRBD1 (5 bases). The CDR3 covers 15 residues. CDR3 nucleotides: TGTACCAGCAGACTTGTGAGGGGAGGAGATCCTGAAGCTTTCTTT. This translates into CTSRLVRGGDPEAFF.

This clonotype was recorded at least ten times. This chain joins TRBV4-1 and TRBJ1-2, with D unresolved. Between the trimmed V and J ends, which lost 2 bases and 4 bases, there was a span of 23 bases. The V gene's germline CDR1 is MGHRA and CDR2 YSYEKL. The CDR3 consists of 18 residues. CDR3 sequence (DNA): TGCGCCAGCAGCCAATGGGGAGTTTTCCCCCTCCGAGGCTATGGCTACACCTTC. Translated, it gives CASSQWGVFPLRGYGYTF.

This clonotype was seen at least ten times. The V and J genes are TRBV7-2 and TRBJ2-3; 7 bases fit TRBD2. With V trimmed by 6 bases and J by 0 bases, 6 bases remained unmatched. Germline CDR1 is SGHTA and CDR2 is FQGNSA. The CDR3 runs 15 residues. Written as DNA, the CDR3 is TGTGCCAGCAGGAGCGGGGCCCATAGCACAGATACGCAGTATTTT. Its translation: CASRSGAHSTDTQYF.

This chain uses TRBV7-3 with TRBJ1-1; tentatively, D is TRBD1 (5 bases). Trimming took off 1 base at V and 6 bases at J, with 12 bases between the two ends. From germline, CDR1 is SGHTA and CDR2 FQGTGA. There are 14 residues in the CDR3. The CDR3 sequence: CASSLSDSTAEAFF. The CDR3 region has the DNA TGTGCCAGCAGCTTAAGTGATTCGACAGCTGAAGCTTTCTTT.

The rearrangement links TRBV9 to TRBJ2-1; D perhaps matches TRBD2 (7 bases). CDR1 and CDR2 from the germline V gene are SGDLS and YYNGEE. The CDR3 covers 16 residues. Deletions cut 3 bases from V and 2 bases from J, with 15 bases between. In nucleotides, the CDR3 is TGTGCCAGCAGCGCCCGGGGAGGGGGAACCTACAATGAGCAGTTCTTC. Protein: CASSARGGGTYNEQFF.

There are a few counts of this clonotype. The CDR3 region has the DNA TGTGCCAGCAGCCCCGACAGGGCGAGTGGGAATGAGCAGTTCTTC. Encoded protein: CASSPDRASGNEQFF. This rearrangement joins TRBV6-5 to TRBJ2-1; the match to TRBD1 covers 7 bases. The CDR3 sequence is 15 residues long. Losses at the gene ends were 6 bases for V and 7 bases for J; bases not matched to a gene: 12. Germline CDR1 reads MNHEY; CDR2 reads SVGAGI.

The gene calls are TRBV20-1 and TRBJ2-4; no reliable D call. This CDR3 is 14 amino acids long. Per the germline V gene, CDR1 is DFQATT and CDR2 is SNEGSKA (reference sequence). Trimming removed 0 bases at V and 0 bases at J, with 6 bases between. The CDR3 DNA reads as TGCAGTGCTAGAGATTCTAGAGCCAAAAACATTCAGTACTTC. This translates into CSARDSRAKNIQYF.

This clonotype was counted between two and nine times. The V gene is TRBV7-9, the J gene TRBJ2-3; D is possibly TRBD2 (5 bases). Germline-derived CDR1 and CDR2 are SEHNR and FQNEAQ (reference sequence). V was trimmed by 2 bases and J by 0 bases, leaving 12 bases between them. The CDR3 is made up of 16 amino acids. DNA of the CDR3: TGTGCCAGCAGCTTACTACTAGTGGCTAGCACAGATACGCAGTATTTT. Its translation is CASSLLLVASTDTQYF.